This T cell receptor (beta chain) was sequenced for a study of shared clonotypes between healthy human individuals. Positive CCR7 selection of CD45RO-negative cells yielded the naive CD8 cells, and terminally differentiated effector memory CD45RA+ cells were excluded. Authors' data handling: With immunoSEQ giving junction-only sequences and no quality scores, filtering differed. This table comes from immunoSEQ multiplex PCR, and its TCRdb copy is limited to in-frame clones, with some not included. The V and J calls and clone size come from that table; D and trimming were worked out from the DNA. The profile shows hundreds of thousands of clones, 85% to 95% of them singletons. Germline V gene sequence: CDR1 MDHEN, CDR2 SYDVKM. Between the trimmed V and J ends, which lost 4 bases and 6 bases, there was a span of 13 bases. The CDR3 consists of 14 residues.

The TCR comes from a woman in her twenties or thirties in good health. The specimen was naive CD8+ T cells sorted from blood. This chain joins TRBV28 and TRBJ1-5, with D uncertain. DNA for the CDR3: TGTGCCAGCAGTTCAGTCTCGTCAGGTCAGCCCCAGCATTTT. Protein: CASSSVSSGQPQHF.